These T cell receptor beta chains were read from a single sample in a study of T-cell memory formation after mild COVID-19. TCRdb itself ran the 5' RACE reads through MiXCR, one entry per CDR3 protein. In the table there are around 300,000 distinct CDR3 sequences, around 15% of which are singletons. Material: PBMCs or a T cell subset sorted from them (not recorded which). These receptors came from a man younger than 35 who had mild COVID-19 (a few samples of this study predate the infection). Cell type and time point are not known. Each CDR3 is given with its conserved first and last residue. The order of the fields is V gene, clone size, J gene, CDR3 protein. Only part of the rows carry a size: once, few, many, or a class if the clone is expanded.

V: TRBV7-2; size: few; J: TRBJ1-5; CDR3: CASSFAGGFNQPQHF
V: TRBV3-2; size: few; J: TRBJ2-3; CDR3: CASSQVSQVDTDTQYF
V: TRBV25-1; size: few; J: TRBJ2-1; CDR3: CASSEGSPTFNEQFF
V: TRBV30; size: NA; J: TRBJ1-5; CDR3: CAWDAGQTPYSNQPQHF
V: TRBV28; size: NA; J: TRBJ2-2; CDR3: CASSLETRANTGELFF
V: TRBV20-1; size: few; J: TRBJ2-5; CDR3: CSAPPPGGAGETQYF
V: TRBV5-1; size: NA; J: TRBJ2-1; CDR3: CASSLAVSAYNEQFF
V: TRBV3-1; size: few; J: TRBJ1-2; CDR3: CASSQGSTYYGYTF
V: TRBV7-9; size: NA; J: TRBJ2-7; CDR3: CASSLGGSAYEQYF
V: TRBV20-1; size: few; J: TRBJ2-5; CDR3: CSARDYARIQETQYF
V: TRBV30; size: NA; J: TRBJ2-1; CDR3: CAWNVGVDEQFF
V: TRBV7-2; size: few; J: TRBJ1-1; CDR3: CASRLSGTENTEAFF
V: TRBV7-9; size: NA; J: TRBJ2-3; CDR3: CASSLGSFRGPAHTDTQYF
V: TRBV4-1; size: many; J: TRBJ2-7; CDR3: CASSQQFSGTGSYEQYF
V: TRBV7-9; size: many; J: TRBJ2-5; CDR3: CASSLQGVQETQYF
V: TRBV5-6; size: many; J: TRBJ2-1; CDR3: CASSLAPGEQFF
V: TRBV4-3; size: few; J: TRBJ1-3; CDR3: CASSQDHRSSGNTVYF
V: TRBV5-1; size: NA; J: TRBJ2-3; CDR3: CASSLGFRADTDTQYF
V: TRBV21-1; size: NA; J: TRBJ2-1; CDR3: CASSPRVYNEQFF
V: TRBV7-9; size: many; J: TRBJ2-5; CDR3: CASSPRVGEVQETQYF
V: TRBV5-1; size: many; J: TRBJ2-3; CDR3: CASRSGGGTDTQYF
V: TRBV28; size: few; J: TRBJ2-5; CDR3: CASSRRLGTGEETQYF
V: TRBV5-1; size: NA; J: TRBJ2-2; CDR3: CASRTGYMDTGELFF
V: TRBV13; size: NA; J: TRBJ1-2; CDR3: CASSADGGDGYTF
V: TRBV27; size: NA; J: TRBJ1-1; CDR3: CASSPGASRRAEAFF
V: TRBV6-2/TRBV6-3; size: few; J: TRBJ1-3; CDR3: CASSSDLGQPNTIYF
V: TRBV5-1; size: NA; J: TRBJ1-1; CDR3: CASSLVWPRGNTEAFF
V: TRBV12-3/TRBV12-4; size: once; J: TRBJ1-4; CDR3: CASSRAQNEKLFF
V: TRBV27; size: NA; J: TRBJ2-1; CDR3: CASSYSGTSGIEQFF
V: TRBV12-3/TRBV12-4; size: NA; J: TRBJ2-5; CDR3: CASSFRLAGGPGTQYF
V: TRBV3-1; size: many; J: TRBJ1-1; CDR3: CASSGGTEAFF
V: TRBV7-3; size: NA; J: TRBJ2-2; CDR3: CASRTGPGELFF
V: TRBV6-2/TRBV6-3; size: few; J: TRBJ1-5; CDR3: CASSFHQPQHF
V: TRBV30; size: NA; J: TRBJ1-4; CDR3: CAWRRTGSGEKLFF
V: TRBV6-2/TRBV6-3; size: many; J: TRBJ1-6; CDR3: CATTWGDSNSPLHF
V: TRBV4-1; size: few; J: TRBJ1-3; CDR3: CASSQEDRGLGSTIYF
V: TRBV7-2; size: NA; J: TRBJ2-2; CDR3: CASSRPRAGELFF
V: TRBV4-1; size: few; J: TRBJ1-1; CDR3: CASSQVAQESNTEAFF
V: TRBV6-2/TRBV6-3; size: NA; J: TRBJ1-4; CDR3: CASSSPLGDGAEKLFF
V: TRBV4-1; size: few; J: TRBJ2-7; CDR3: CASSQAPGGGTYEQYF
V: TRBV11-2; size: few; J: TRBJ2-1; CDR3: CASTLDRATYNEQFF
V: TRBV19; size: few; J: TRBJ2-1; CDR3: CASSIGGSTYNEQFF
V: TRBV12-3/TRBV12-4; size: NA; J: TRBJ1-3; CDR3: CASSLGGGAVTIYF
V: TRBV20-1; size: few; J: TRBJ2-4; CDR3: CSAEGPQELDIQYF
V: TRBV12-5; size: few; J: TRBJ1-1; CDR3: CAVGEGQGLNTEAFF
V: TRBV14; size: NA; J: TRBJ1-2; CDR3: CASSPMGGMDSYGYTF
V: TRBV7-2; size: few; J: TRBJ2-7; CDR3: CASSDSGTAYEQYF
V: TRBV2; size: few; J: TRBJ2-3; CDR3: CASSEAGGLADTQYF
V: TRBV7-9; size: few; J: TRBJ1-2; CDR3: CASSPDFVSVF
V: TRBV5-4; size: once; J: TRBJ1-6; CDR3: CASSLEDRGSPLHF
V: TRBV7-8; size: few; J: TRBJ1-2; CDR3: CASSLVGTGDGYTF
V: TRBV7-9; size: many; J: TRBJ2-5; CDR3: CASSPGMETQYF
V: TRBV20-1; size: NA; J: TRBJ1-2; CDR3: CSASSTTVLTDYGYTF
V: TRBV6-5; size: NA; J: TRBJ2-5; CDR3: CASRYRRPDKETQYF
V: TRBV7-9; size: NA; J: TRBJ1-3; CDR3: CASSPRRGSNSGNTIYF
V: TRBV5-1; size: few; J: TRBJ2-3; CDR3: CASSLTRTGRTDTQYF
V: TRBV5-5; size: NA; J: TRBJ1-1; CDR3: CASSLLSANTEAFF
V: TRBV20-1; size: few; J: TRBJ2-5; CDR3: CSIDDRESWGETQYF
V: TRBV5-1; size: NA; J: TRBJ1-6; CDR3: CASSLAGLSYSPLHF